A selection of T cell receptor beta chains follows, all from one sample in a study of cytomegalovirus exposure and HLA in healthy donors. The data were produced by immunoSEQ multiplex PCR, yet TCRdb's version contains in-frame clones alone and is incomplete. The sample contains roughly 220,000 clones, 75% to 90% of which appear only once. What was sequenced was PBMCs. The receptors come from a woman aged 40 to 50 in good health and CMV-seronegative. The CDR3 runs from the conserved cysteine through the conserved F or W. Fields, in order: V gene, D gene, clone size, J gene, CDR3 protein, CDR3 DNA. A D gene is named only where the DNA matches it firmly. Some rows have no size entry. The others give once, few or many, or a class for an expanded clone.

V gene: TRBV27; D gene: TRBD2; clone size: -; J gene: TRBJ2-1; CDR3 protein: CASSSGLAAHNEQFF; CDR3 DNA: TGTGCCAGCAGTTCGGGACTAGCGGCACACAATGAGCAGTTCTTC
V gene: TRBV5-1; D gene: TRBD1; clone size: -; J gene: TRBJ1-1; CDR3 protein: CASSFRQGASTEAFF; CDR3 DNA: TGCGCCAGCAGCTTCCGACAGGGGGCGAGCACTGAAGCTTTCTTT
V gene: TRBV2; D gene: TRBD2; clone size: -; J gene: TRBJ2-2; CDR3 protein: CASSGRLAGGSGELFF; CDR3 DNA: TGTGCCAGCAGCGGACGGCTAGCGGGAGGATCCGGGGAGCTGTTTTTT
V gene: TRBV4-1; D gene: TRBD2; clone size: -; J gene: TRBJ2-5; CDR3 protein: CASSPRGLAGAETQYF; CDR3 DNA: TGCGCCAGCAGCCCGAGGGGACTAGCGGGAGCGGAGACCCAGTACTTC
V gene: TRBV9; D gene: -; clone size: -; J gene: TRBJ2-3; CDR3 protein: CASSVDGSTDTQYF; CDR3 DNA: TGTGCCAGCAGCGTAGACGGGAGCACAGATACGCAGTATTTT
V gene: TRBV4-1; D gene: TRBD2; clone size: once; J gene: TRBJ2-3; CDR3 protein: CASSQIAGNTDTQYF; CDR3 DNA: TGCGCCAGCAGCCAGATAGCGGGAAACACAGATACGCAGTATTTT
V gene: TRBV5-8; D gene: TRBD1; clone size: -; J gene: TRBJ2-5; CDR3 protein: CASSGQGAPFQETQYF; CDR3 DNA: TGTGCCAGCAGCGGACAGGGGGCTCCTTTTCAAGAGACCCAGTACTTC
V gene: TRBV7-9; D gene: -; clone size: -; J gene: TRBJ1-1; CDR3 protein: CASSPGQLEAFF; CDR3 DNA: TGTGCCAGCAGCCCAGGACAGCTTGAAGCTTTCTTT
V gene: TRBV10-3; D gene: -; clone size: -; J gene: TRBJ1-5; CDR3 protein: CASTGTQYSNQPQHF; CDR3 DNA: TGTGCCAGTACCGGGACACAATATAGCAATCAGCCCCAGCATTTT
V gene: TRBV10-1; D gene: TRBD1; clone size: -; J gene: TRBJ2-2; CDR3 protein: CASSDRTGNTGELFF; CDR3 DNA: TGCGCCAGCAGTGATAGGACAGGGAACACCGGGGAACTGTTTTTT
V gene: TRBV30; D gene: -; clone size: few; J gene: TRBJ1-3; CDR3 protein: CAWGQRSSGNTIYF; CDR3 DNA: TGTGCCTGGGGACAGCGGAGCTCTGGAAACACCATATATTTT
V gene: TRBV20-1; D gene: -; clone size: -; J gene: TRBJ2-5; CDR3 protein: CSAVAETQYF; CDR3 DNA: TGCAGTGCTGTAGCAGAGACCCAGTACTTC
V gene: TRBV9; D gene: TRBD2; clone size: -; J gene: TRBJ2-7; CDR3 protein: CASSPGREGYEQYF; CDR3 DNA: TGTGCCAGCAGCCCGGGGCGGGAGGGCTACGAGCAGTACTTC
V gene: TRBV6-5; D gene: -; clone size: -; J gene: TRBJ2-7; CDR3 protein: CASSYDSSYEQYF; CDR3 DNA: TGTGCCAGCAGTTACGACAGCTCCTACGAGCAGTACTTC
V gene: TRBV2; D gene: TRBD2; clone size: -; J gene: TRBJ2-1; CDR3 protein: CASSLAGGPGEQFF; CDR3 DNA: TGTGCCAGCAGTCTAGCGGGAGGGCCGGGTGAGCAGTTCTTC
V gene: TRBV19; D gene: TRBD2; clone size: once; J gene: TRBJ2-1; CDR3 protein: CASSIGLAGASYNEQFF; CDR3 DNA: TGTGCCAGTAGTATCGGACTAGCGGGAGCCTCCTACAATGAGCAGTTCTTC
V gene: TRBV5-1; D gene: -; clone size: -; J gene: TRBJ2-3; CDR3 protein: CASSLVGSWTDTQYF; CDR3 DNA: TGCGCCAGCAGCTTGGTGGGTAGCTGGACAGATACGCAGTATTTT
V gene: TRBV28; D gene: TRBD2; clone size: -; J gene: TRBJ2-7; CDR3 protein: CASRFGAGAYEQYF; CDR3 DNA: TGTGCCAGCAGGTTTGGGGCGGGAGCCTACGAGCAGTACTTC
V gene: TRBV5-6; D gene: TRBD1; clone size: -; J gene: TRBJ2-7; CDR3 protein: CASSLAYGTGLYEQYF; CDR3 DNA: TGTGCCAGCAGCTTGGCCTACGGGACAGGCTTATACGAGCAGTACTTC
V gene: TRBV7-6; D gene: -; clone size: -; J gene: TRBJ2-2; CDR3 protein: CASSFRVGELFF; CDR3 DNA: TGTGCCAGCAGCTTTCGCGTCGGGGAGCTGTTTTTT
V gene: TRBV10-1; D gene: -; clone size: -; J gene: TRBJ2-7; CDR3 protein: CASSGGDEQYF; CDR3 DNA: TGCGCCAGCAGTGGTGGAGATGAGCAGTACTTC
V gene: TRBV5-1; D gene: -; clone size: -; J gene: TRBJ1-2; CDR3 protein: CASSPETYRNSYGYTF; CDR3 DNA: TGCGCCAGCAGCCCGGAAACCTACAGGAACAGCTATGGCTACACCTTC
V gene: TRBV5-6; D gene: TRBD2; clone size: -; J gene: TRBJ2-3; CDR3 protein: CASSFGLGGSTDTQYF; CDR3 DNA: TGTGCCAGCAGCTTCGGTCTTGGCGGGAGTACAGATACGCAGTATTTT
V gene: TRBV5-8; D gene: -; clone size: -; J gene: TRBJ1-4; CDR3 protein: CASSLRDGRQKLFF; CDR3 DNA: TGTGCCAGCAGCTTGAGGGACGGGAGGCAAAAACTGTTTTTT
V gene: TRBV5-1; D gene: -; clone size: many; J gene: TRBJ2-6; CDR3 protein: CASRLGGGAGANVLTF; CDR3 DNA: TGCGCCAGCAGACTGGGAGGGGGAGCTGGGGCCAACGTCCTGACTTTC
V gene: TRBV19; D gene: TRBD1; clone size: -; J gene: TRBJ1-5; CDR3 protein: CASSINRGDQPQHF; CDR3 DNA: TGTGCCAGTAGTATAAACAGGGGAGATCAGCCCCAGCATTTT
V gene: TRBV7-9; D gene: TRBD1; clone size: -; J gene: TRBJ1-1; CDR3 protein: CASSLASGGTGGTEAFF; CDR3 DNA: TGTGCCAGCAGCTTAGCTTCAGGGGGGACAGGGGGGACTGAAGCTTTCTTT
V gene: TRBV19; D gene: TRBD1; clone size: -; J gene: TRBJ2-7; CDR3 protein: CASSPGTGAFYEQYF; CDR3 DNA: TGTGCCAGTAGTCCAGGGACAGGGGCATTCTACGAGCAGTACTTC
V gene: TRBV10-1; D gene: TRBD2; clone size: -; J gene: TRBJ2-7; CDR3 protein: CASSEIAGFNEQYF; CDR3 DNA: TGCGCCAGCAGTGAAATAGCGGGATTTAACGAGCAGTACTTC
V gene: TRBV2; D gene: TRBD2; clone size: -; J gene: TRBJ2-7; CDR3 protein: CASSEGLAGGYYEQYF; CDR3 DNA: TGTGCCAGCAGTGAAGGCCTAGCGGGAGGGTACTACGAGCAGTACTTC
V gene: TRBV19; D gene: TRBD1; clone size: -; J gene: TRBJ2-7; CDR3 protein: CASSIGGQGYEQYF; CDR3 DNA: TGTGCCAGTAGTATAGGTGGACAGGGCTACGAGCAGTACTTC
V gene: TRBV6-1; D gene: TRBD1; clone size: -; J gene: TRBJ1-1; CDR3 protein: CASQSTGTGGSEAFF; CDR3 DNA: TGTGCCAGTCAAAGTACCGGGACAGGGGGTTCTGAAGCTTTCTTT
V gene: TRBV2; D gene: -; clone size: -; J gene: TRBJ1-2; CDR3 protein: CASVAGVGPGYTF; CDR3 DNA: TGTGCCAGCGTGGCCGGGGTCGGGCCTGGCTACACCTTC
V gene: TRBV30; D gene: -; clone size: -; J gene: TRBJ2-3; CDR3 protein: CAWSPYTTDTQYF; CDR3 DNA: TGTGCCTGGAGCCCGTACACCACAGATACGCAGTATTTT
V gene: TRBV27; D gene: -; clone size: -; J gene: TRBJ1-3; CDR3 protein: CASSLSSGNTIYF; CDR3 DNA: TGTGCCAGCAGTTTATCGTCAGGGAACACCATATATTTT
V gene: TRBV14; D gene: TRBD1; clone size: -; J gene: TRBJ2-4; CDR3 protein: CASSRTGDADIQYF; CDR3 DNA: TGTGCCAGCAGCAGGACAGGGGACGCGGACATTCAGTACTTC
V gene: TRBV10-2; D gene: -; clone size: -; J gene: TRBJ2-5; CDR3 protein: CASAGTKETQYF; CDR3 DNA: TGCGCCAGTGCGGGAACCAAAGAGACCCAGTACTTC
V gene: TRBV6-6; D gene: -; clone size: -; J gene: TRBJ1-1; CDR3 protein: CASSSPTAGTEAFF; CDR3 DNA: TGTGCCAGCAGCTCCCCAACGGCGGGGACTGAAGCTTTCTTT
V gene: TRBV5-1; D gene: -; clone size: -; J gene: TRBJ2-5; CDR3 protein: CASRLNGGSQETQYF; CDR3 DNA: TGCGCCAGCAGACTAAACGGGGGATCCCAAGAGACCCAGTACTTC
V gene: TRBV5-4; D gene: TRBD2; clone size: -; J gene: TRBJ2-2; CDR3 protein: CASSLGLAGAGELFF; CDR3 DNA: TGTGCCAGCAGCTTGGGTCTAGCGGGAGCCGGGGAGCTGTTTTTT
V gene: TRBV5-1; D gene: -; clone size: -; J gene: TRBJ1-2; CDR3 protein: CASSLVSGPRGYTF; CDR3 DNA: TGCGCCAGCAGCTTGGTGTCTGGTCCTAGGGGCTACACCTTC
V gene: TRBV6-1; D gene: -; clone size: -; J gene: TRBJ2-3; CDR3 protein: CASSVRGEDTQYF; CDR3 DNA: TGTGCCAGCAGTGTCAGGGGGGAAGATACGCAGTATTTT